These 3 T cell receptor beta chains were sequenced from one sample in a study of patients and donors after allogeneic stem cell transplantation. TCRdb itself ran the RT-PCR reads through MiXCR, one entry per CDR3 protein. The sample lists 200,000 to 250,000 distinct CDR3 sequences, roughly 14% seen once, with 9.5% to 13% in the top ten. Sequencing input: blood, either unsorted or a sorted T cell fraction (not recorded which). The source is a human donor who was either an allogeneic HSCT recipient or a stem cell or donor lymphocyte infusion donor (not recorded which). It is not recorded whose cells these are; they may come from a transplant donor.

This clonotype occurred a few times. The chain recombines TRBV10-3 with TRBJ1-6, with D unresolved. The CDR3 sequence is 14 residues long. V was pared by 3 bases and J by 5 bases, with 8 bases between. CDR1 ENHRY and CDR2 SYGVKD come from the germline V gene. The CDR3 is CAISDTPDNSPLHF. In DNA form, the CDR3 reads TGTGCCATCAGTGATACCCCGGATAATTCACCCCTCCACTTT.

Only a few counts were recorded for this clonotype. This chain uses TRBV7-2 with TRBJ2-5, with D possibly being TRBD1 (5 bases). The CDR3 is 15 residues long. Looked up from germline, CDR1 is SGHTA and CDR2 is FQGNSA. Trimming took off 2 bases at V and 5 bases at J, with 15 bases between the two ends. CDR3 sequence: CASSLTAGFGETQYF. The CDR3 DNA reads TGTGCCAGCAGCTTAACAGCAGGGTTTGGGGAGACCCAGTACTTC.

This clonotype was seen many times. The gene calls are TRBV6-1 and TRBJ2-2; 9 positions match TRBD2. From germline, CDR1 is MNHNS and CDR2 SASEGT. Germline trimming cut 8 bases from V and 8 bases from J; bases unmatched to any gene: 6. This CDR3 spans 13 amino acids. The CDR3 coding sequence is TGTGCCAGCGGACGCGGGAGGGCGGGGGAGCTGTTTTTT. Its protein is CASGRGRAGELFF.